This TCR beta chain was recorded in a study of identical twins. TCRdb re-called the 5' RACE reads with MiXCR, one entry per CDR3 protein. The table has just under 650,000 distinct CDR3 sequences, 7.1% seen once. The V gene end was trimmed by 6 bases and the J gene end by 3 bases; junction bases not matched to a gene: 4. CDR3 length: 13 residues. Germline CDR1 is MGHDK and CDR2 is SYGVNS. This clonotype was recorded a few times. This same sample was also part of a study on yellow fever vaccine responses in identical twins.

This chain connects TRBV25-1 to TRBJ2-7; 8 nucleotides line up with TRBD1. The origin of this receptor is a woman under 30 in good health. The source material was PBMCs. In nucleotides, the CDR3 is TGTGCCAGCAGAGCGACAGGGGTCTACGAGCAGTACTTC. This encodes CASRATGVYEQYF.